Presented here are 25 T cell receptor beta chains from one specimen sequenced in a study of blood T cell repertoires in COVID-19. Method: immunoSEQ multiplex PCR; TCRdb's copy keeps in-frame clones and lacks some. The profile shows hundreds of thousands of clones, about four fifths of them singletons. Sequenced material: peripheral blood. Every receptor here comes from a woman at least 80 years old with acute or convalescent COVID-19.

The V gene is TRBV7-2, the J gene TRBJ2-5; TRBD2 matches 8 bases. Per the germline V gene, CDR1 is SGHTA and CDR2 is FQGNSA. The V and J ends lost 1 base and 5 bases, in that order; junction bases with no gene match: 6. There are 15 residues in the CDR3. CDR3 DNA sequence: TGTGCCAGCAGCTTAGGGCCGGGACTAGTGGAGACCCAGTACTTC. Encoded protein: CASSLGPGLVETQYF.

The chain carries TRBV6-6 and TRBJ1-6; D ambiguous. The V gene's germline CDR1 is MNHNY and CDR2 SVGAGI (reference sequence). Trimming pared 2 bases from V and 9 bases from J, leaving 14 bases between. This CDR3 spans 15 amino acids. The CDR3 region has the DNA TGTGCCAGCAGTTACGGTGCCCGGGAAGGTTCACCCCTCCACTTT. This sequence encodes CASSYGAREGSPLHF.

This chain links TRBV30 with TRBJ1-4; weak D call: TRBD1 (5 bases). This CDR3 comprises 13 residues. V shed 1 base and J shed 7 bases, with 10 bases lying between them. CDR1 and CDR2 (germline): GTSNPN, SVGIG (reference sequence). For the CDR3, the DNA is TGTGCCTGGAGTGAGGGGAAAGGTGAAAAACTGTTTTTT. Encoded protein: CAWSEGKGEKLFF. Together with reference TRBV30 and TRBJ1-4, the CDR3 gives the full variable domain: SQTIHQWPATLVQPVGSPLSLECTVEGTSNPNLYWYRQAAGRGLQLLFYSVGIGQISSEVPQNLSASRPQDRQFILSSKKLLLSDSGFYLCAWSEGKGEKLFFGSGTQLSVL.

The chain joins TRBV5-1 to TRBJ2-1; 7 positions agree with TRBD2. The germline V gene has CDR1 SGHRS and CDR2 YFSETQ. The CDR3 is made up of 14 amino acids. Trimming took 4 bases from V and 7 from J; bases not matched to a gene: 8. CDR3 nucleotide sequence: TGCGCCAGCAGCAACCCCGGCGGGGGTAATGAGCAGTTCTTC. It yields the protein CASSNPGGGNEQFF.

This sequence joins TRBV25-1 and TRBJ1-6, with 8 bases that match TRBD1. This CDR3 comprises 14 residues. V lost 7 bases and J lost 7; bases outside the gene matches: 6. Germline V gene data show CDR1 as MGHDK and CDR2 as SYGVNS. CDR3 region: CASTGGVWNSPLHF. The CDR3 bases are TGTGCCAGCACAGGGGGCGTGTGGAATTCACCCCTCCACTTT. Full variable domain (rest looked up from reference TRBV25-1 and TRBJ1-6): EADIYQTPRYLVIGTGKKITLECSQTMGHDKMYWYQQDPGMELHLIHYSYGVNSTEKGDLSSESTVSRIRTEHFPLTLESARPSHTSQYLCASTGGVWNSPLHFGNGTRLTVT.

The V and J genes are TRBV19 and TRBJ1-2, with 8 nucleotides matching TRBD1. The CDR3 covers 14 residues. Germline values: CDR1 LNHDA, CDR2 SQIVND (reference sequence). Trimming cost V 9 bases and J 6 bases; bases outside gene matches: 12. CDR3 in DNA: TGTGCCAGCTACTCAGGGGGCGGTTTTGATGGCTACACCTTC. This gives the protein CASYSGGGFDGYTF.

The V and J genes are TRBV5-5 and TRBJ1-1; D is undetermined. Trimming shortened V by 2 bases and J by 5 bases, and 7 bases separated the two germline ends. Germline assignment: CDR1 SGHKS and CDR2 YYEKEE (reference sequence). The CDR3 extends over 12 amino acids. The CDR3 reads CASSLRRTEAFF. CDR3 in DNA: TGTGCCAGCAGCTTAAGGAGAACTGAAGCTTTCTTT.

The rearrangement links TRBV6-5 to TRBJ2-3; no firm D call. The V end was cut by 7 bases, the J end by 4 bases, with 9 bases between. The length of the CDR3 is 12 residues. Germline lookup yields CDR1 MNHEY and CDR2 SVGAGI. The CDR3 sequence: CASTPAADTQYF. The CDR3 bases are TGTGCCAGCACTCCGGCGGCAGATACGCAGTATTTT.

In nucleotides, the CDR3 is TGTGCCAGCAGTCCCGGGACAGGGAACTCATCACCCCTCCACTTT. It encodes CASSPGTGNSSPLHF. V and J are TRBV28 and TRBJ1-6; 9 positions match TRBD1. V shed 5 bases and J 10 bases; nucleotides not matched to a gene: 9. The CDR3 has 15 amino acids. In germline, CDR1 is MDHEN, CDR2 SYDVKM.

The chain has TRBV7-6 and TRBJ1-5; TRBD1 might be the D (5 bases). The CDR3 covers 17 residues. Germline V gene sequence: CDR1 SGHVS, CDR2 FNYEAQ. Trimming removed 5 bases from V and 9 bases from J, with 26 bases in between. CDR3 amino acids: CASSKTPIRGQGVPQHF. CDR3 nucleotides: TGTGCCAGCAGCAAAACCCCTATTAGGGGCCAGGGCGTGCCCCAGCATTTT.

The CDR3, as DNA: TGTGCCAGCAGTGCACAGGGGTGGCGTGGCTACACCTTC. This translates into CASSAQGWRGYTF. This chain uses TRBV25-1 with TRBJ1-2, with 7 positions matching TRBD1. Germline V CDR1 and CDR2: MGHDK, SYGVNS. The CDR3 consists of 13 residues. After removal of 4 bases from V and 7 bases from J, the junction contained 6 bases not matched to a gene.

This sequence joins TRBV19 and TRBJ1-6; the D is unclear. The length of the CDR3 is 18 residues. Between the trimmed V and J ends, which lost 4 bases and 0 bases, there was a span of 16 bases. CDR1 is LNHDA, CDR2 SQIVND, per germline (reference sequence). CDR3 sequence (DNA): TGTGCCAGTAGTAAGACGGGGTTTTCAAGCTCCTATAATTCACCCCTCCACTTT. Translated, it gives CASSKTGFSSSYNSPLHF. The entire variable domain, with the rest obtained from reference TRBV19 and TRBJ1-6, is as follows: DGGITQSPKYLFRKEGQNVTLSCEQNLNHDAMYWYRQDPGQGLRLIYYSQIVNDFQKGDIAEGYSVSREKKESFPLTVTSAQKNPTAFYLCASSKTGFSSSYNSPLHFGNGTRLTVT.

The V and J genes are TRBV7-8 and TRBJ2-1, with D tentatively TRBD1 (7 bases). The V gene's germline CDR1 is SGHVS and CDR2 FQNEAQ. V lost 5 bases and J lost 2, with 19 bases in between. The CDR3 extends over 17 amino acids. The CDR3 region is CASSLQTQGRTYNEQFF. The DNA of the CDR3 is TGTGCCAGCAGCCTCCAGACACAGGGGAGGACCTACAATGAGCAGTTCTTC.

The chain carries TRBV4-1 and TRBJ2-3; unclear D gene. V was clipped by 0 bases and J by 7 bases, with 14 bases between them. Germline CDR1 is MGHRA and CDR2 is YSYEKL. The CDR3 runs 15 residues. The CDR3 DNA is TGCGCCAGCAGCCAAGAGCCCTACCCCCCTAATACGCAGTATTTT. Translating gives CASSQEPYPPNTQYF.

V gene TRBV9 combines with J gene TRBJ2-7; maybe TRBD2 (6 bases). This CDR3 is built from 13 residues. V was shortened by 4 bases and J by 6 bases, with 14 bases between the two germline ends. From germline, CDR1 is SGDLS and CDR2 YYNGEE. Here the CDR3 DNA reads TGTGCCAGCAGCCCCCGATGGGGAGGCGAGCAGTACTTC. Translated: CASSPRWGGEQYF.

The V call is TRBV5-1, the J call TRBJ1-3, with 9 positions matching TRBD1. With 4 bases clipped from V and 4 bases from J, the junction kept 9 bases outside the gene matches. The CDR3 is made up of 16 amino acids. The germline CDR1 and CDR2 sequences are SGHRS and YFSETQ. The CDR3 coding sequence is TGCGCCAGCAGCCCGGAACAGGGGGCGCGGGGAAACACCATATATTTT. Amino acids: CASSPEQGARGNTIYF.

Written as DNA, the CDR3 is TGCGCCAGCAGATTTAGGAGTCTATCGTCTTCGACAGGGGGCTCGAACACTGAAGCTTTCTTT. Translation gives CASRFRSLSSSTGGSNTEAFF. The rearrangement joins TRBV5-1 to TRBJ1-1; TRBD1 matches at 10 bases. In germline, CDR1 is SGHRS, CDR2 YFSETQ. This CDR3 has 21 residues. V lost 5 bases, J lost 1 base, and 23 bases stayed unmatched.

The J gene is TRBJ1-2, the V gene TRBV27, with 8 nucleotides matching TRBD1. Trimming cost V 5 bases and J 3 bases; bases outside gene matches: 8. The CDR3 runs 15 residues. Germline V gene sequence: CDR1 MNHEY, CDR2 SMNVEV (reference sequence). DNA for the CDR3: TGTGCCAGCAGTCCTCGACAGGGGTTGGACTATGGCTACACCTTC. Translating it yields CASSPRQGLDYGYTF.

The chain is built from TRBV27 and TRBJ1-2; D is perhaps TRBD1 (6 bases). CDR1 MNHEY and CDR2 SMNVEV come from the germline V gene (reference sequence). The length of the CDR3 is 14 residues. V was trimmed by 2 bases and J by 8 bases, leaving 15 bases between them. CDR3: CASSLQGRVNGYTF. For the CDR3, the DNA is TGTGCCAGCAGTTTACAGGGGAGGGTAAACGGCTACACCTTC.

This clone has only one observation. The chain employs TRBV12-3 or TRBV12-4 and TRBJ1-1; D gene unclear. This CDR3 has 12 amino acids. Trimming removed 5 bases at V and 7 bases at J, with 11 bases between. CDR3: CASSLMAVEAFF. The CDR3 nucleotides are TGTGCCAGCAGTCTCATGGCGGTTGAAGCTTTCTTT.

In this sample, this clone turned up once. This chain connects TRBV5-4 to TRBJ2-1; no clear D. V lost 0 bases and J 0 bases, leaving 13 bases between the germline ends. Germline V gene sequence: CDR1 SGHNT, CDR2 YYREEE (reference sequence). The CDR3 consists of 17 residues. The CDR3 protein is CASSLEVGLSSYNEQFF. The CDR3 bases are TGTGCCAGCAGCTTGGAGGTCGGGTTAAGCTCCTACAATGAGCAGTTCTTC.

The chain recombines TRBV12-3 or TRBV12-4 with TRBJ2-2, with a tentative D call TRBD2 (5 bases). With 3 bases removed from V and 5 bases from J, the gap between germline ends came to 7 bases. CDR3 length: 13 amino acids. CDR3 residues: CASSFTGTGELFF. The CDR3 nucleotides are TGTGCCAGCAGTTTCACGGGGACCGGGGAGCTGTTTTTT.

The rearrangement links TRBV28 to TRBJ1-2, with 12 bases fitting TRBD1. Unmatched junction bases numbered 25, after V lost 5 bases and J lost 3 bases. The CDR3 loop spans 22 amino acids. Germline assignment: CDR1 MDHEN and CDR2 SYDVKM. The DNA of the CDR3 is TGTGCCAGCAGTACCCTAGGGGACAGGGGGCAAGAAAAGGACTATCGGGACTATGGCTACACCTTC. Translation: CASSTLGDRGQEKDYRDYGYTF.

The chain employs TRBV5-5 and TRBJ1-4, with 10 bases that match TRBD1. There are 15 residues in the CDR3. Trimming removed 0 bases from V and 8 bases from J; junction bases left unmatched: 4. CDR1 SGHKS and CDR2 YYEKEE come from the germline V gene (reference sequence). The CDR3 DNA is TGTGCCAGCAGCTTGGATGGGGGACAGGGGGAAAAACTGTTTTTT. Translated: CASSLDGGQGEKLFF. The entire variable domain, with the rest obtained from reference TRBV5-5 and TRBJ1-4, is as follows: DAGVTQSPTHLIKTRGQQVTLRCSPISGHKSVSWYQQVLGQGPQFIFQYYEKEERGRGNFPDRFSARQFPNYSSELNVNALLLGDSALYLCASSLDGGQGEKLFFGSGTQLSVL.

The chain combines TRBV7-8 with TRBJ1-4, with 9 positions matching TRBD1. The germline V gene has CDR1 SGHVS and CDR2 FQNEAQ. With V trimmed by 5 bases and J by 5 bases, 6 bases remained unmatched. This CDR3 is 15 amino acids long. CDR3 sequence (DNA): TGTGCCAGCAGCCGAGAGGGGACAGGGAATGAAAAACTGTTTTTT. It codes for CASSREGTGNEKLFF.